The source of this T cell receptor beta chain is a study of T cells in localized non-small cell lung cancer. Study-level findings and limits: Longer overall survival was associated with a higher density of T cells in the blood. There was higher T cell clonality in uninvolved adjacent lung than in tumor, and it was highest there.

The repertoire was sequenced with immunoSEQ multiplex PCR; TCRdb's copy has only in-frame clones and lacks some. This table holds tens of thousands of clones, approximately 88% found once. CDR1 and CDR2 from the germline V gene are SNHLY and FYNNEI. V lost 7 bases, J lost 5 bases, and 16 bases lay in between. The CDR3 loop spans 14 amino acids. As for this clone: Antigen: not known.

Sequenced material: peripheral blood mononuclear cells, taken before any cancer treatment. The sequence was collected from a man aged 40 to 69 with stage III lung adenocarcinoma. This chain links TRBV2 with TRBJ2-3; the D is unclear. The CDR3 DNA reads as TGTGCCAGCATCCCCAGATGGTTGGAAGATACGCAGTATTTT. This encodes CASIPRWLEDTQYF.